This T cell receptor (beta chain) was sequenced for a study of identical twins. This clonotype turned up a few times. Germline V gives CDR1 MNHNS, CDR2 SASEGT. V lost 5 bases, J lost 4 bases, and 6 bases stayed unmatched. There are 14 residues in the CDR3. TCRdb called the 5' RACE reads again in MiXCR, with one record for every CDR3 protein. The data hold 400,000 to 600,000 distinct CDR3 sequences, with 20% to 25% observed a single time. No donor was unhealthy or non-Caucasian. This same sample was also part of a study on yellow fever vaccine responses in identical twins.

The V gene is TRBV6-1, the J gene TRBJ2-7, with 9 bases that match TRBD2. The clonotype originates from a young woman in good health. The specimen was CD4+ T cells sorted from blood. The CDR3 spells CASSPSGVGYEQYV. CDR3 bases: TGTGCCAGCAGTCCTAGCGGGGTTGGGTACGAGCAGTACGTC.